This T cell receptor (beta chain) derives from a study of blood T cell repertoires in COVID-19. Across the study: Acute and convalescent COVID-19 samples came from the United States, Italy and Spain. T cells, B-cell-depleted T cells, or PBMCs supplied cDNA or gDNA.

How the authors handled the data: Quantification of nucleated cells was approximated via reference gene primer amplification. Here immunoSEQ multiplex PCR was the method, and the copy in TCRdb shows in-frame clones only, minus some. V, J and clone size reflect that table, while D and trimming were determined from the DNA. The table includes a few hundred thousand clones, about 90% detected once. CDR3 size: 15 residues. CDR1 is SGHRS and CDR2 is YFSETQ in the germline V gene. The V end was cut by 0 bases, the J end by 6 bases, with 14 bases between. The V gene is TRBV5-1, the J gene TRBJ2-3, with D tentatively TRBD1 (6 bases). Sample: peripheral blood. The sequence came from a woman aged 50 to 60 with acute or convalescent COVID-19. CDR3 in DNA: TGCGCCAGCAGCTTGGGGCGAAGAACAGGGGATACGCAGTATTTT. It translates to CASSLGRRTGDTQYF.